Listed below are T cell receptor beta chains from one sample, sequenced in a study of blood T cell repertoires in COVID-19. The assay was immunoSEQ multiplex PCR, and TCRdb's table has in-frame clones only and misses some. This repertoire shows roughly 330,000 clones, about nine tenths found once; its top ten account for about 9.4%. The sequenced sample was PBMCs or T cells enriched from blood (not recorded which). Receptors originate from a woman aged 18-29 years who had recovered from COVID-19. Each CDR3 is given with its conserved first and last residue. D genes are given only for firm matches. A row's size may be missing; if present it is once, few, many or a size class.

d_call: TRBD2; v_call: TRBV5-4; clone_size: once; j_call: TRBJ2-7; cdr3_aa: CASSLGLAGGGDEQYF; cdr3_nt: TGTGCCAGCAGCTTGGGACTAGCGGGAGGGGGTGACGAGCAGTACTTC
d_call: TRBD2; v_call: TRBV7-9; clone_size: -; j_call: TRBJ2-7; cdr3_aa: CASSSRTGLAGAEQYF; cdr3_nt: TGTGCCAGCAGCTCGCGTACGGGACTAGCGGGAGCCGAGCAGTACTTC
d_call: -; v_call: TRBV6-5; clone_size: -; j_call: TRBJ1-1; cdr3_aa: CAGTAHENTEAFF; cdr3_nt: TGTGCCGGTACAGCCCACGAGAACACTGAAGCTTTCTTT
d_call: -; v_call: TRBV5-1; clone_size: -; j_call: TRBJ1-5; cdr3_aa: CASSSGGDPNQPQHF; cdr3_nt: TGCGCCAGCAGCTCGGGAGGGGACCCGAATCAGCCCCAGCATTTT
d_call: TRBD1; v_call: TRBV6-4; clone_size: -; j_call: TRBJ2-7; cdr3_aa: CASSATGAQSEQYF; cdr3_nt: TGTGCCAGCAGTGCTACAGGGGCCCAGTCCGAGCAGTACTTC
d_call: -; v_call: TRBV10-3; clone_size: -; j_call: TRBJ1-2; cdr3_aa: CAISEPRTRWSYGYTF; cdr3_nt: TGTGCCATCAGTGAGCCCCGAACTCGTTGGAGCTATGGCTACACCTTC
d_call: -; v_call: TRBV7-9; clone_size: -; j_call: TRBJ1-2; cdr3_aa: CASTASGHIYTTF; cdr3_nt: TGTGCCAGCACCGCTTCGGGACACATATACACCACCTTC
d_call: -; v_call: TRBV18; clone_size: few; j_call: TRBJ1-5; cdr3_aa: CASSYIGQGSNQPQHF; cdr3_nt: TGTGCCAGCTCATATATAGGGCAGGGAAGCAATCAGCCCCAGCATTTT
d_call: TRBD1; v_call: TRBV24-1; clone_size: -; j_call: TRBJ1-3; cdr3_aa: CATSEDRVDAGNTIYF; cdr3_nt: TGTGCCACCAGTGAAGACAGGGTAGACGCTGGAAACACCATATATTTT
d_call: -; v_call: TRBV5-5; clone_size: -; j_call: TRBJ1-5; cdr3_aa: CASSFDPDIRQPQHF; cdr3_nt: TGTGCCAGCAGCTTTGATCCGGACATTCGGCAGCCCCAGCATTTT
d_call: -; v_call: TRBV7-8; clone_size: -; j_call: TRBJ1-1; cdr3_aa: CASSLEYRANTEAFF; cdr3_nt: TGTGCCAGCAGCTTAGAGTACAGGGCCAACACTGAAGCTTTCTTT
d_call: -; v_call: TRBV28; clone_size: -; j_call: TRBJ2-1; cdr3_aa: CAGHRAGVDDEQFF; cdr3_nt: TGTGCCGGGCACCGGGCCGGGGTAGACGATGAGCAGTTCTTC
d_call: -; v_call: TRBV12-5; clone_size: -; j_call: TRBJ1-5; cdr3_aa: CASGLVGTANSNQPQHF; cdr3_nt: TGTGCTAGTGGTTTGGTAGGTACAGCTAATAGCAATCAGCCCCAGCATTTT
d_call: TRBD1; v_call: TRBV30; clone_size: once; j_call: TRBJ1-2; cdr3_aa: CAWRTTGVWGGYTF; cdr3_nt: TGTGCCTGGAGAACCACAGGGGTATGGGGTGGCTACACCTTC
d_call: TRBD2; v_call: TRBV18; clone_size: -; j_call: TRBJ2-7; cdr3_aa: CASSPREGYEQYF; cdr3_nt: TGTGCCAGCTCACCGAGGGAGGGCTACGAGCAGTACTTC
d_call: TRBD1; v_call: TRBV5-6; clone_size: few; j_call: TRBJ1-5; cdr3_aa: CASSLPSRQGFNQPQHF; cdr3_nt: TGTGCCAGCAGCTTGCCATCTCGACAGGGCTTCAATCAGCCCCAGCATTTT
d_call: TRBD1; v_call: TRBV30; clone_size: -; j_call: TRBJ1-2; cdr3_aa: CAWSTRGQVFNYGYTF; cdr3_nt: TGTGCCTGGAGTACCCGGGGACAGGTTTTCAACTATGGCTACACCTTC
d_call: -; v_call: TRBV12-3/TRBV12-4; clone_size: -; j_call: TRBJ2-7; cdr3_aa: CASSLGERRGQYF; cdr3_nt: TGTGCCAGCAGTTTAGGGGAACGAAGGGGGCAGTACTTC
d_call: TRBD1; v_call: TRBV7-9; clone_size: -; j_call: TRBJ1-6; cdr3_aa: CASSSGTDNSPLHF; cdr3_nt: TGTGCCAGCAGCTCCGGGACAGATAATTCACCCCTCCACTTT
d_call: -; v_call: TRBV9; clone_size: once; j_call: TRBJ1-1; cdr3_aa: CASSPRSGFLNTEAFF; cdr3_nt: TGTGCCAGCAGCCCACGCTCGGGATTCCTTAACACTGAAGCTTTCTTT
d_call: TRBD1; v_call: TRBV5-4; clone_size: once; j_call: TRBJ1-4; cdr3_aa: CASSYGQGNEKLFF; cdr3_nt: TGTGCCAGCAGCTACGGACAGGGAAATGAAAAACTGTTTTTT
d_call: TRBD2; v_call: TRBV30; clone_size: -; j_call: TRBJ2-7; cdr3_aa: CAWSGLAGPYEQYF; cdr3_nt: TGTGCCTGGAGTGGATTAGCGGGACCCTACGAGCAGTACTTC
d_call: -; v_call: TRBV19; clone_size: -; j_call: TRBJ1-2; cdr3_aa: CASSNQGISYGYTF; cdr3_nt: TGTGCCAGTAGTAATCAGGGTATCAGCTATGGCTACACCTTC
d_call: TRBD1; v_call: TRBV11-2; clone_size: -; j_call: TRBJ1-1; cdr3_aa: CASSLVTGDTEAFF; cdr3_nt: TGTGCCAGCAGTCTAGTTACAGGGGACACTGAAGCTTTCTTT